A single sample gave rise to the 24 T cell receptor beta chains below, sequenced in a study of tumor-infiltrating lymphocytes in primary liver carcinoma. From unsorted bulk tissue weighing roughly 19-34 mg, DNA and RNA were co-extracted. The template, 500 ng total RNA, yielded TCR beta cDNA made with a constant-region primer. Three nested multiplex PCR rounds, a slightly modified ARM-PCR method, built the TCR beta libraries. Investigators reported that the first two PCR rounds, at 9 to 11 cycles each, used TRBV1-TRBV30 forward primers with a C-beta reverse primer. TCRdb analysed the multiplex PCR reads with MiXCR anew, one entry per CDR3 protein. The sample yields around 19,000 distinct CDR3 sequences, roughly three quarters seen once. Material for sequencing was liver tumor tissue from sampling region 4. This sample's subset: tumor region T4, right-lateral pole. All receptors derive from a woman in her 30s with primary liver carcinoma and hepatitis B virus infection.

The chain uses TRBV10-2 and TRBJ2-4, with D possibly matching TRBD1 (5 bases). Trimming removed 0 bases at V and 8 bases at J, with 11 bases between. Germline loops: CDR1 WSHSY, CDR2 SAAADI. The CDR3 consists of 14 residues. The DNA for the CDR3 is TGCGCCAGCAGTGAGTCAAGGGGATGGGACATTCAGTACTTC. Translation: CASSESRGWDIQYF.

A remark on this clonotype: This CDR3 is missing its conserved last phenylalanine or tryptophan, likely due to a read error. The rearrangement links TRBV5-1 to TRBJ2-1, with D unclear. The CDR3 is 16 amino acids. Per the germline V gene, CDR1 is SGHRS and CDR2 is YFSETQ. The CDR3 DNA is TGCGCCAGCAGCCCTCTGGGCATCAGCCCCTATAATGAGCAGTTCTCC. Translated: CASSPLGISPYNEQFS.

This clonotype showed up just a few times. At one end, the junction sequence differs from germline, possibly due to a read error. The rearrangement joins TRBV3-1 to TRBJ2-7; 9 bases match TRBD2. The CDR3 is made up of 14 amino acids. Germline V gene data show CDR1 as LGHDT and CDR2 as YNNKEL (reference sequence). The CDR3 reads CASSRLAGDYELYF. CDR3 sequence (DNA): TGTGCCAGCAGCCGTTTAGCGGGAGACTACGAGCTGTACTTC.

As regards this clonotype: The CDR3 end shows no conserved phenylalanine or tryptophan, and so a read error is likely. The J gene is TRBJ1-5, the V gene TRBV28; the D gene is possibly TRBD1 (5 bases). Germline loops: CDR1 MDHEN, CDR2 SYDVKM. This CDR3 has 13 residues. The CDR3 DNA sequence: TGTACCACCAGGTGGGGCTCGGATGGTCCCCAGCATTAT. Its protein product is CTTRWGSDGPQHY.

Within the sample, this clonotype is medium-sized. The chain has TRBV12-3 or TRBV12-4 and TRBJ1-1, with D possibly matching TRBD1 (6 bases). CDR3 length: 17 residues. V was pared by 5 bases and J by 6 bases, with 25 bases between. CDR3 loop: CASSQLPQGKGGAEAFF. The CDR3 nucleotides are TGTGCCAGCAGTCAACTCCCCCAGGGGAAGGGGGGGGCTGAAGCTTTCTTT.

On this clonotype itself: The final CDR3 position lacks the conserved phenylalanine or tryptophan, pointing to a likely read error. This chain joins TRBV29-1 and TRBJ1-1; TRBD1 is a possible D gene (6 bases). The CDR3 has 11 residues. V shed 6 bases and J shed 4 bases, with 9 bases lying between them. In germline, CDR1 is SQVTM, CDR2 ANQGSEA. This chain's CDR3 is CSVTGSTEAFL. The CDR3 DNA is TGCAGCGTCACAGGGAGCACTGAAGCTTTCCTT.

Comments on this clonotype: One end of the junction varies from germline; a read error may be responsible. The rearrangement uses TRBV6-5 and TRBJ2-2; D might be TRBD1 or TRBD2, each matching 5 bases. The CDR3 totals 15 residues. Germline CDR1 MNHEY, CDR2 SVGAGI. The DNA of the CDR3 is TGTGCCGGCAGTCTCATGGGACCGAACACCGGGGAGCTGCCTTTT. This codes for CAGSLMGPNTGELPF.

A note on this clonotype: One end of the junction varies from germline; a read error may be responsible. The V gene is TRBV5-4, the J gene TRBJ2-6; a possible D gene is TRBD2 (6 bases). CDR3 length equals 14 residues. Per the germline V gene, CDR1 is SGHNT and CDR2 is YYREEE (reference sequence). The CDR3 loop is CACSLAAGANVLTF. CDR3 DNA: TGTGCCTGCAGCTTAGCGGCTGGGGCCAACGTCCTGACTTTC.

On this clonotype itself: Likely a read error: the CDR3 ends without its conserved phenylalanine or tryptophan. The V gene is TRBV25-1, the J gene TRBJ2-2; 9 bases map to TRBD1. Germline CDR1 reads MGHDK; CDR2 reads SYGVNS. The CDR3 runs to 15 residues. CDR3 protein: CAGSGRQGVTGELFS. The CDR3 bases are TGTGCCGGCAGTGGAAGACAGGGGGTTACCGGGGAGCTGTTTTCT.

This clonotype was found once. Sequence at one end of the junction differs from germline and may be a read error. The gene calls are TRBV4-3 and TRBJ2-1, with 7 bases lining up with TRBD2. The germline V gene has CDR1 LGHNA and CDR2 YSLEER. The CDR3 is 16 amino acids. The DNA for the CDR3 is TGTGGCAGCAGGCAAGATTGGGACTACGCCTACAATGAGCAGTTCTTC. This encodes CGSRQDWDYAYNEQFF.

The V gene is TRBV29-1, the J gene TRBJ1-2; D gene uncertain. The CDR3 is made up of 12 amino acids. V was pared by 4 bases and J by 10 bases, with 16 bases between. The V gene's germline CDR1 is SQVTM and CDR2 ANQGSEA. The CDR3 coding sequence is TGCAGCGTTGTCCTTTGTGGTGGCGACTACACCTTC. Protein sequence: CSVVLCGGDYTF.

This clonotype occurred once. The chain employs TRBV11-2 and TRBJ1-1; 12 positions agree with TRBD1. Losses at the gene ends were 5 bases for V and 6 bases for J; bases not matched to a gene: 22. The CDR3 runs to 20 residues. Germline CDR1 reads SGHAT; CDR2 reads FQNNGV. The CDR3 loop is CASSARDRGRKRWSGAEAFF. CDR3 in DNA: TGTGCCAGCAGCGCTCGGGACAGGGGGCGCAAGAGGTGGAGTGGTGCTGAAGCTTTCTTT.

Of note for this clonotype: Mismatch with germline at one junction end may stem from a read error. The V call is TRBV11-2, the J call TRBJ2-1; TRBD1 matches at 8 bases. This CDR3 comprises 15 residues. Looked up from germline, CDR1 is SGHAT and CDR2 is FQNNGV. The CDR3 nucleotides are TGTGCCGGCAGTTATATAGGACAGGGCGAAAATGAGCGGTTCTTC. This translates into CAGSYIGQGENERFF.

Note on this clonotype: A read error may explain this, as a much larger clone is one base away. This chain uses TRBV12-3 or TRBV12-4 with TRBJ2-7; 7 bases are shared with TRBD1. This CDR3 region has 13 residues. The CDR3 region is CAGRLGQSCEQYF. The CDR3 coding sequence is TGTGCCGGCAGACTGGGACAGTCCTGCGAGCAGTACTTC.

The chain has TRBV4-2 and TRBJ2-7, with D perhaps being TRBD1 or TRBD2 (5 bases each). CDR3 length: 18 amino acids. Germline V gives CDR1 LGHNA, CDR2 YNFKEQ. The DNA of the CDR3 is TGTGTCAGCAGCCAGGAACACCTAGGACATGGGGGACCGCGCGAGCAGTACGTC. Translating it yields CVSSQEHLGHGGPREQYV.

This chain's CDR3 is CASSEGVIETQYF. CDR3 bases: TGCGCCAGCAGTGAGGGGGTCATTGAGACCCAGTACTTC. The genes are TRBV10-2 and TRBJ2-5; D not certain. Germline V gene data show CDR1 as WSHSY and CDR2 as SAAADI. The germline V and J ends were trimmed by 2 bases and 5 bases, with 9 bases remaining between them. This CDR3 is built from 13 residues.

This clonotype was found once. One end of the junction is discordant with germline, which a read error may explain. J is TRBJ2-2 and V is TRBV6-5, with D unresolved. This CDR3 comprises 15 residues. The germline V gene encodes CDR1 MNHEY and CDR2 SVGAGI. DNA for the CDR3: TGTGTCAGCAGTCCCGGGTACCGTTCGGCCGAGGAGCTGTTTTTT. This encodes CVSSPGYRSAEELFF.

A single count supports this clonotype. CDR3 nucleotide sequence: TGTGTTAGCAGTGGACTATCCGGGGCTTTACCCCTCCACTTT. Encoded protein: CVSSGLSGALPLHF. The rearrangement joins TRBV28 to TRBJ1-6; a weak D match, TRBD1 (5 bases). Germline V gives CDR1 MDHEN, CDR2 SYDVKM. The CDR3 runs 14 residues.

In this sample, this clonotype is medium-sized (0.01 to 0.1%). This chain uses TRBV29-1 with TRBJ2-7; 7 bases fit TRBD1. In germline, CDR1 is SQVTM, CDR2 ANQGSEA. This CDR3 is 13 amino acids long. The trim removed 6 bases at V and 1 base at J, leaving 6 bases unmatched. The CDR3 reads CSVLGTASYEQYF. The DNA of the CDR3 is TGCAGCGTCCTTGGGACAGCGTCCTACGAGCAGTACTTC.

The table lists this clonotype with a count of one. A read error is likely, as this CDR3 ends without the conserved phenylalanine or tryptophan. The chain combines TRBV30 with TRBJ1-1; D not resolved. Trimming took off 8 bases at V and 0 bases at J, with 10 bases between the two ends. This CDR3 spans 12 amino acids. Germline V gives CDR1 GTSNPN, CDR2 SVGIG (reference sequence). The CDR3 sequence is CALEVLNTEAFL. Written as DNA, the CDR3 is TGTGCCCTAGAGGTACTGAACACTGAAGCTTTCCTT.

The rearrangement joins TRBV28 to TRBJ2-7; D possibly matches TRBD1 or TRBD2 (5 bases each). This CDR3 spans 14 amino acids. The V and J ends lost 5 bases and 3 bases respectively, with 14 bases between them. Germline V gene lookup returns CDR1 MDHEN and CDR2 SYDVKM. The CDR3 loop is CASSQRGDLYEQYF. The CDR3 DNA follows: TGTGCCAGCAGTCAAAGGGGAGATCTCTACGAGCAGTACTTC.

This clonotype was picked up a small number of times. The junction differs from germline at one of its ends, possibly a read error. The J gene is TRBJ1-1, the V gene TRBV6-1; the D is unclear. This CDR3 is 12 amino acids long. The germline V gene encodes CDR1 MNHNS and CDR2 SASEGT. The DNA of the CDR3 is TGTGCTAGCAGTGGTTGGAGCACTGAAGCTGTCTTT. Protein sequence: CASSGWSTEAVF.

As for this clonotype: The CDR3 carries no conserved terminal phenylalanine or tryptophan, so it likely arises from a read error. The rearrangement uses TRBV29-1 and TRBJ2-1; D unclear. The CDR3 covers 10 residues. Germline loops: CDR1 SQVTM, CDR2 ANQGSEA. V lost 7 bases and J lost 8, with 9 bases in between. This chain's CDR3 is CSADQDEQFL. CDR3 DNA sequence: TGCAGCGCAGATCAAGATGAGCAGTTCTTA.

About this clonotype itself: Relative to the germline gene, one junction end is altered; a read error may explain this. The gene calls are TRBV11-2 and TRBJ2-7, with D hard to call. The V gene's germline CDR1 is SGHAT and CDR2 FQNNGV. This CDR3 is built from 16 residues. This CDR3 reads CDSSSYPGPYVHEQYF. In DNA, the CDR3 is TGTGACAGCAGCTCATATCCGGGTCCCTACGTCCACGAGCAATACTTC. The complete variable domain, with remaining parts taken from reference TRBV11-2 and TRBJ2-7, reads EAGVAQSPRYKIIEKRQSVAFWCNPISGHATLYWYQQILGQGPKLLIQFQNNGVVDDSQLPKDRFSAERLKGVDSTLKIQPAKLEDSAVYLCDSSSYPGPYVHEQYFGPGTRLTVT.